This T cell receptor (beta chain) was retrieved from a study of T cells after yellow fever vaccination. Study-wide points: Re-detected after boosting: most primary clones, about 95% of CD4 and around 86% of CD8.

Universal primer sites and UMIs were introduced during 5'RACE template-switching synthesis of TCR cDNA. Using its own MiXCR run on the 5' RACE reads, TCRdb lists one record per CDR3 protein. The sample carries approximately 300,000 distinct CDR3 sequences, under 15% recorded once. Worth noting for this clonotype: The antigen remains unidentified.

The CDR3 loop spans 16 amino acids. The germline V gene encodes CDR1 SGHTA and CDR2 FQGNSA. J was trimmed by 2 bases and V by 5 bases; bases with no gene match: 10. The sequence was collected from a man younger than 40 who received the YFV17D yellow fever vaccine. The source was CD4+ T cells sorted from PBMCs, collected 45 days after the yellow fever booster vaccination. The chain joins TRBV7-2 to TRBJ2-3; 7 bases map to TRBD2. DNA for the CDR3: TGTGCCAGCAGCGTCCAAGCGGGAACGCACACAGATACGCAGTATTTT. Protein product: CASSVQAGTHTDTQYF.